A single sample is the source of the 5 T cell receptor beta chains below, sequenced in a study of vaccination and CD4 T cells after COVID-19. The Oncomine TCR Beta short-read assay was what sequenced the DNA obtained from cultured CD4+ T cells. TCRdb re-called the PCR reads through MiXCR, storing one row per CDR3 protein. The sample lists under 20,000 distinct CDR3 sequences, 80% to 85% occurring once. Antigens of these TCRs are unknown. The treatment denotes: roughly 10-day PBMC culture with coronavirus spike peptide pools or control peptides (ViraFEST assay). The specimen was CD4+ T cells from blood, cultured in vitro, collected after SARS-CoV-2 vaccination. Receptors were obtained from a human donor who received a COVID-19 vaccine.

The CDR3 region is CASTLQGIDKNIQYF. The CDR3 nucleotides are TGTGCCAGCACACTACAGGGAATTGACAAAAACATTCAGTACTTC. The chain carries TRBV2 and TRBJ2-4; TRBD1 might be the D (6 bases). Germline loops: CDR1 SNHLY, CDR2 FYNNEI. The CDR3 totals 15 residues. The V and J ends lost 7 bases and 3 bases respectively, with 16 bases between them.

V usage is TRBV4-1 and J usage is TRBJ2-1; D is perhaps TRBD1 (6 bases). The CDR3 runs 16 residues. Germline assignment: CDR1 MGHRA and CDR2 YSYEKL. V gave up 3 bases and J gave up 4 bases, with 16 bases separating them. Here the CDR3 DNA reads TGCGCCAGCAGCCAGGGATTGGGGGCCCCTTACAATGAGCAGTTCTTC. Translating it yields CASSQGLGAPYNEQFF.

The J gene is TRBJ1-1, the V gene TRBV29-1; D is perhaps TRBD1 (5 bases). Trimming removed 4 bases at V and 0 bases at J, with 12 bases between. Germline V gene data show CDR1 as SQVTM and CDR2 as ANQGSEA. The CDR3 is 14 amino acids. Here the CDR3 DNA reads TGCAGCGTTGGGGTCGGACACCTGAACACTGAAGCTTTCTTT. Amino acids: CSVGVGHLNTEAFF. The full variable domain, with the rest looked up from reference TRBV29-1 and TRBJ1-1, is SAVISQKPSRDICQRGTSLTIQCQVDSQVTMMFWYRQQPGQSLTLIATANQGSEATYESGFVIDKFPISRPNLTFSTLTVSNMSPEDSSIYLCSVGVGHLNTEAFFGQGTRLTVV.

The chain links TRBV30 to TRBJ1-6; unclear D gene. The V gene's germline CDR1 is GTSNPN and CDR2 SVGIG (reference sequence). This CDR3 region has 13 residues. The V gene lost 0 bases and the J gene lost 9 bases, with 9 bases spanning the gap. The CDR3 sequence: CAWSVQRSSPLHF. Here the CDR3 DNA reads TGTGCCTGGAGTGTTCAGCGGAGTTCACCCCTCCACTTT.

This clonotype has more than one count but fewer than ten. The chain uses TRBV7-6 and TRBJ1-2; the match to TRBD1 covers 8 bases. Germline CDR1 reads SGHVS; CDR2 reads FNYEAQ. Unmatched junction bases numbered 4, after V lost 3 bases and J lost 7 bases. This CDR3 contains 13 residues. CDR3 sequence (DNA): TGTGCCAGCAGCTTGCAGGGGGCCCGTGGCTACACCTTC. This sequence encodes CASSLQGARGYTF.